This T cell receptor (beta chain) was profiled in a study of T cell responses to AZD1222 COVID-19 vaccine. CDR3 length equals 18 residues. CDR1 and CDR2 from the germline V gene are SGHRS and YFSETQ. V shed 1 base, J shed 10 bases, and the junction held 17 bases outside the gene matches. As regards this clone: The antigen is unknown.

General study findings and limits: Along spike, vaccine-associated CD4 TCRs were found throughout, with dominance at 160-218 and 743-854. The sample set comprised mostly white British donors with more females, and clonal diversity was possibly underestimated. Unmutated regions of variants are reportedly targeted by nearly half of spike-specific TCRs.

Generated by immunoSEQ multiplex PCR, the TCRdb table keeps only in-frame clones and is missing some. The table records 90,000 or so clones, 65% to 90% of them present only once. This receptor was taken from an adult in good health. The specimen was peripheral blood, collected on day 0 of AZD1222 vaccination. This chain uses TRBV5-1 with TRBJ2-1, with 10 bases that match TRBD1. CDR3 in DNA: TGCGCCAGCAGCTTGACTATTACCTCCGGGACAGGGGTGGGGGAGCAGTTCTTC. This gives the protein CASSLTITSGTGVGEQFF.